Given below is one T cell receptor beta chain in context. No antigen is known for it. This record comes from a study of CD8 T cells in Susac syndrome. General study points: As acknowledged by the study, its TCR sequencing and HLA analysis included a relatively small number of individuals.

TCR beta sequencing covered blood CD8+ and CD4+ T cells. V was pared by 6 bases and J by 1 base, with 14 bases of the junction left unmatched. Germline V gene data show CDR1 as SNHLY and CDR2 as FYNNEI. The CDR3 covers 20 residues. RNA amounts of about 0.5 to 1 ug underwent reverse transcription with random hexamers. Coverage of TCR beta CDR3 amplification by immunoSEQ multiplex PCR extended to 54 Vbeta and 13 Jbeta. TCRdb re-called the immunoSEQ multiplex PCR reads through MiXCR, storing one row per CDR3 protein. The profile shows almost 450,000 distinct CDR3 sequences, more than 80% of them singletons.

Source material: CD8+ T cells from PBMCs. The sequence came from a human donor with multiple sclerosis. The rearrangement joins TRBV2 to TRBJ2-2, with 13 bases matching TRBD2. As DNA, the CDR3 is TGTGCCAGCAGCGACCCTACTAGCGGGAGGGCCCTAGTGAACACCGGGGAGCTGTTTTTT. Translating gives CASSDPTSGRALVNTGELFF.